These 20 T cell receptor beta chains were sequenced from one sample in a study of T cells in Graves' hyperthyroidism and ophthalmopathy. Regions amplified from RNA transcripts were the TCR beta CDR3 regions. A first-round RT-PCR of the TCR CDR3 used the HTBI primer set. Using its own MiXCR run on the multiplex PCR reads, TCRdb lists one record per CDR3 protein. The sample holds around 240,000 distinct CDR3 sequences, roughly 14% seen once. The sample was blood. The receptor set was obtained from a woman aged 40-49 years with Graves' hyperthyroidism that later progressed to Graves' ophthalmopathy.

The chain links TRBV11-2 to TRBJ2-5; D gene uncertain. There are 13 residues in the CDR3. Germline CDR1 SGHAT, CDR2 FQNNGV. The V and J ends lost 3 bases and 2 bases respectively, with 7 bases between them. The CDR3 bases are TGTGCCAGCAGCTTCAGCCAACAAGAGACCCAGTACTTC. This translates into CASSFSQQETQYF.

The CDR3 protein is CASSFSLRLAARAGELFF. CDR3 nucleotide sequence: TGTGCCAGCAGCTTCTCCTTAAGACTAGCGGCCCGAGCCGGGGAGCTGTTTTTT. The genes are TRBV7-9 and TRBJ2-2; 9 nucleotides match TRBD2. V shed 3 bases, J shed 6 bases, and the junction held 14 bases outside the gene matches. The CDR3 extends over 18 amino acids. The V gene's germline CDR1 is SEHNR and CDR2 FQNEAQ (reference sequence).

Many counts were recorded for this clonotype. The chain couples TRBV20-1 to TRBJ2-1, with D possibly being TRBD2 (6 bases). The V and J ends lost 1 base and 4 bases respectively, with 14 bases between them. CDR1 and CDR2 (germline): DFQATT, SNEGSKA (reference sequence). The CDR3 has 15 residues. In nucleotides, the CDR3 is TGCAGTGCTAGAGCCAGGACTACCCGGTACAATGAGCAGTTCTTC. Protein product: CSARARTTRYNEQFF.

This clonotype was picked up a small number of times. A junction end diverges from the germline sequence, so it may reflect a read error. The chain recombines TRBV7-9 with TRBJ2-3; the D gene is possibly TRBD2 (6 bases). The CDR3 contains 19 residues. The germline V gene has CDR1 SEHNR and CDR2 FQNEAQ (reference sequence). The CDR3 spells CAGSLGVMVGGYLPDTQYF. As DNA, the CDR3 is TGTGCCGGCAGCTTAGGAGTTATGGTCGGGGGATATCTTCCAGATACGCAGTATTTT.

In its sample, this clonotype was seen many times. The rearrangement joins TRBV7-2 to TRBJ2-1; perhaps D is TRBD1 or TRBD2 (5 bases each). Deletions cut 0 bases from V and 3 bases from J, with 15 bases between. The CDR3 loop spans 17 amino acids. Germline assignment: CDR1 SGHTA and CDR2 FQGNSA. CDR3 in DNA: TGTGCCAGCAGCTTAGCTTTTGGTGGGGACGACTACAATGAGCAGTTCTTC. It yields the protein CASSLAFGGDDYNEQFF.

This clonotype has a count of ten or more. The genes are TRBV11-1 and TRBJ2-1; D ambiguous. The V gene lost 1 base and the J gene lost 6 bases, with 13 bases spanning the gap. The germline CDR1 and CDR2 sequences are SGHAT and FQDESV (reference sequence). CDR3 length: 15 amino acids. The CDR3 here is CASSLGGLRGNEQFF. CDR3 sequence (DNA): TGTGCCAGCAGCTTAGGGGGTCTGCGAGGCAATGAGCAGTTCTTC.

Details on this clonotype: An end of the junction differs from the germline gene, which may be a read error. The J gene is TRBJ2-3, the V gene TRBV7-9; D gene uncertain. This CDR3 spans 15 amino acids. CDR1 and CDR2 from the germline V gene are SEHNR and FQNEAQ (reference sequence). The DNA for the CDR3 is TGTGTCAGCAGCTTAAGATCGGGTAATACAGATACGCAGTATTTT. Translation: CVSSLRSGNTDTQYF.

This clonotype was found a few times. This could be a read error, since a much larger clone is one nucleotide away. The gene calls are TRBV6-2 or TRBV6-3 and TRBJ1-2; D is ambiguous. The CDR3 loop spans 14 amino acids. The germline V gene encodes CDR1 MNHEY and CDR2 SVGEGT. The CDR3: CASSYSAETYGYAF. The CDR3 DNA follows: TGTGCCAGCAGTTACTCGGCCGAGACCTATGGCTACGCCTTC.

This clonotype has ten or more counts. The V and J genes are TRBV10-3 and TRBJ2-1; 9 bases map to TRBD2. The CDR3 has 17 residues. With V trimmed by 2 bases and J by 4 bases, 9 bases remained unmatched. Germline lookup yields CDR1 ENHRY and CDR2 SYGVKD. CDR3 protein: CAISEIVAGGRYNEQFF. The CDR3 bases are TGTGCCATCAGTGAGATAGTGGCGGGAGGGAGGTACAATGAGCAGTTCTTC.

Ten or more counts support this clonotype. V and J are TRBV2 and TRBJ2-1; the D is unclear. V was shortened by 2 bases and J by 15 bases, with 14 bases between the two germline ends. This CDR3 comprises 12 residues. Germline CDR1 and CDR2: SNHLY and FYNNEI. The CDR3 sequence: CASSERLPPLFF. In DNA, the CDR3 is TGTGCCAGCAGTGAAAGGCTGCCGCCTCTGTTCTTC.

V and J are TRBV27 and TRBJ2-5; D gene unclear. The CDR3 has 13 residues. Germline CDR1 and CDR2: MNHEY and SMNVEV (reference sequence). Trimming pared 8 bases from V and 4 bases from J, leaving 14 bases between. The CDR3 here is CASPVVVRETQYF. For the CDR3, the DNA is TGTGCCAGCCCCGTAGTGGTTCGAGAGACCCAGTACTTC.

This clonotype has only one observation. This chain connects TRBV27 to TRBJ2-5, with D possibly matching TRBD1 (7 bases). Germline V CDR1 and CDR2: MNHEY, SMNVEV (reference sequence). Trimming took 5 bases from V and 3 from J, leaving 19 bases between them. This CDR3 has 16 amino acids. The chain's CDR3 is CASSAGQITAEETQYF. CDR3 sequence (DNA): TGTGCCAGCAGTGCGGGACAGATTACCGCGGAAGAGACCCAGTACTTC.

This clonotype was seen at least ten times. The chain employs TRBV3-1 and TRBJ2-1; D remains ambiguous. The CDR3 has 17 residues. Germline V gene sequence: CDR1 LGHDT, CDR2 YNNKEL (reference sequence). V lost 4 bases to trimming and J lost 6 bases, with 22 bases between them. The CDR3 region is CASSPSPVRHPLNEQFF. In nucleotides, the CDR3 is TGTGCCAGCAGCCCCTCACCGGTCCGCCACCCCCTCAATGAGCAGTTCTTC.

This clonotype appeared many times. V is TRBV14 and J is TRBJ2-3; D call uncertain. Trimming pared 0 bases from V and 2 bases from J, leaving 12 bases between. The V gene's germline CDR1 is SGHDN and CDR2 FVKESK. This CDR3 contains 16 residues. The CDR3, as DNA: TGTGCCAGCAGCCAAGATCTTGGGCAAATCACAGATACGCAGTATTTT. It codes for CASSQDLGQITDTQYF.

The chain combines TRBV9 with TRBJ2-1; 12 bases align to TRBD2. Unmatched junction bases numbered 9, after V lost 3 bases and J lost 8 bases. This CDR3 region has 16 residues. Germline loops: CDR1 SGDLS, CDR2 YYNGEE. DNA of the CDR3: TGTGCCAGCAGCGAGACTAGCGGGAGTAACTTTGATGAGCAGTTCTTC. Translation: CASSETSGSNFDEQFF.

This clonotype was observed a few times. The V call is TRBV5-1, the J call TRBJ2-2; D may be TRBD2 (6 bases). Germline lookup yields CDR1 SGHRS and CDR2 YFSETQ. CDR3 length: 16 residues. Trimming shortened V by 4 bases and J by 3 bases, and 16 bases separated the two germline ends. The CDR3 spells CASSPRAGFDTGELFF. In DNA, the CDR3 is TGCGCCAGCAGCCCGCGGGCGGGATTCGACACCGGGGAGCTGTTTTTT.

This clonotype has at least ten counts. The chain employs TRBV7-9 and TRBJ2-7; D is perhaps TRBD2 (5 bases). The germline V and J ends were trimmed by 5 bases and 6 bases, with 23 bases remaining between them. The V gene's germline CDR1 is SEHNR and CDR2 FQNEAQ (reference sequence). The CDR3 is 16 residues long. CDR3 DNA sequence: TGTGCCAGCAGCCCACTCCCGGGAATCCTAAGCCTCGAGCAGTACTTC. It yields the protein CASSPLPGILSLEQYF.

The chain couples TRBV5-5 to TRBJ2-7; D is unresolved. The CDR3 is made up of 15 amino acids. Germline V gene sequence: CDR1 SGHKS, CDR2 YYEKEE (reference sequence). With 4 bases removed from V and 3 bases from J, the gap between germline ends came to 17 bases. Written as DNA, the CDR3 is TGTGCCAGCAGCCCTGAGTGGGTCAAGAGCTACGAGCAGTACTTC. Translation: CASSPEWVKSYEQYF.

For this clonotype: Given a much more abundant clone one base away, this may be a read error. The chain uses TRBV9 and TRBJ2-7; D call uncertain. Trimming removed 0 bases at V and 2 bases at J, with 9 bases between. There are 14 residues in the CDR3. Germline values: CDR1 SGDLS, CDR2 YYNGEE. CDR3 region: CASSVGPIPYEQYF. In nucleotides, the CDR3 is TGTGCCAGCAGCGTAGGACCGATTCCCTACGAGCAGTACTTC.

This sequence joins TRBV6-5 and TRBJ2-1, with 10 bases lining up with TRBD2. Trimming cost V 4 bases and J 7 bases; bases outside gene matches: 7. The CDR3 is 15 amino acids. The V gene's germline CDR1 is MNHEY and CDR2 SVGAGI. The CDR3 here is CASSSSSGRGNEQFF. In DNA form, the CDR3 reads TGTGCCAGCAGTTCCTCTAGCGGGAGAGGTAATGAGCAGTTCTTC.